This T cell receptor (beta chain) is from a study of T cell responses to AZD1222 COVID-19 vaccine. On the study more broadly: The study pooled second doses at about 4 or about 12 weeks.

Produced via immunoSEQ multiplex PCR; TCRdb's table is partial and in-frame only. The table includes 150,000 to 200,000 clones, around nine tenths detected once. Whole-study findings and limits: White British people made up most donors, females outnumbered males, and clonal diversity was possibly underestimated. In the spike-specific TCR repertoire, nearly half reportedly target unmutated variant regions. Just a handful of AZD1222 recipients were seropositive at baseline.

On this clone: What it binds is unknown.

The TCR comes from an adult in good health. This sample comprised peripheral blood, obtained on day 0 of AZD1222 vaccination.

The DNA of the CDR3 is TGTGCCTGGAGTGTACTCGATCCCCTTGGGGGGGGAAAACTGTTTTTT. It is translated as CAWSVLDPLGGGKLFF. The chain couples TRBV30 to TRBJ1-4; D may be TRBD1 (5 bases). This CDR3 contains 16 residues. The V gene lost 0 bases and the J gene lost 10 bases, with 21 bases spanning the gap. Per the germline V gene, CDR1 is GTSNPN and CDR2 is SVGIG (reference sequence).